What follows are 29 T cell receptor beta chains derived from one specimen sequenced in a study of blood T cell repertoires in COVID-19. TCRdb's copy holds only in-frame clones and misses some; the assay was immunoSEQ multiplex PCR. The sample contains a few hundred thousand clones, 65% to 85% of which appear only once. The source material was peripheral blood. The receptors here all came from a person in their 70s with COVID-19, enrolled during active disease.

The chain is built from TRBV28 and TRBJ2-7; 10 nucleotides align to TRBD1. CDR1 MDHEN and CDR2 SYDVKM come from the germline V gene. The CDR3 consists of 14 residues. V was pared by 5 bases and J by 2 bases, with 3 bases of the junction left unmatched. This CDR3 is CASSIGQGAYEQYF. The CDR3 region has the DNA TGTGCCAGCAGTATCGGACAGGGGGCCTACGAGCAGTACTTC. The full variable domain, with the rest looked up from reference TRBV28 and TRBJ2-7, is DVKVTQSSRYLVKRTGEKVFLECVQDMDHENMFWYRQDPGLGLRLIYFSYDVKMKEKGDIPEGYSVSREKKERFSLILESASTNQTSMYLCASSIGQGAYEQYFGPGTRLTVT.

CDR3 protein: CASSQRRGKQETQYF. The DNA of the CDR3 is TGTGCCAGCAGCCAAAGACGGGGGAAACAAGAGACCCAGTACTTC. The chain is built from TRBV7-9 and TRBJ2-5, with D perhaps TRBD2 (6 bases). Germline V gene sequence: CDR1 SEHNR, CDR2 FQNEAQ (reference sequence). The V end lost 5 bases, the J end lost 2 bases, and 15 bases lay between the germline ends. This CDR3 spans 15 amino acids.

This chain uses TRBV11-2 with TRBJ2-5; 8 bases are a match to TRBD1. Per germline, CDR1 SGHAT and CDR2 FQNNGV. The CDR3 extends over 17 amino acids. The trim removed 5 bases at V and 3 bases at J, leaving 14 bases unmatched. The CDR3 region has the DNA TGTGCCAGCAGCACAGGCACGACAGGGGCGCCGAAAGAGACCCAGTACTTC. Translating it yields CASSTGTTGAPKETQYF.

The chain is built from TRBV27 and TRBJ1-2, with D perhaps matching TRBD1 (5 bases). Per the germline V gene, CDR1 is MNHEY and CDR2 is SMNVEV (reference sequence). Trimming removed 3 bases at V and 7 bases at J, with 9 bases between. The CDR3 spans 12 residues. CDR3 sequence reads: CASSFQGRGYTF. CDR3 coding DNA: TGTGCCAGCAGTTTCCAGGGTCGTGGCTACACCTTC.

The rearrangement uses TRBV6-2 or TRBV6-3 and TRBJ2-7, with D uncertain. Looked up from germline, CDR1 is MNHEY and CDR2 is SVGEGT. This CDR3 has 15 amino acids. V gave up 5 bases and J gave up 0 bases, with 14 bases separating them. The CDR3 DNA sequence: TGTGCCAGCAGTGCCGACACCCTAACCTCCTACGAGCAGTACTTC. Amino acids: CASSADTLTSYEQYF.

About this clone: Because the CDR3 is missing its conserved closing phenylalanine or tryptophan, this is likely a read error. It is unclear where the CDR3 begins or ends on the DNA, so no DNA is shown, and the CDR3 is as TCRdb lists it. The chain links TRBV6-5 to TRBJ2-7; the table names TRBD2, a call not compared with the DNA. Germline CDR1 reads MNHEY; CDR2 reads SVGAGI. The CDR3 spans 12 amino acids, including both terminal residues. The CDR3 here is CASSSPVRRAHI.

The chain couples TRBV14 to TRBJ1-2, with 7 bases lining up with TRBD1. This CDR3 region has 15 residues. J lost 4 bases, V lost 1 base, and 6 bases had no gene match. The germline gives CDR1 SGHDN, CDR2 FVKESK. CDR3 DNA sequence: TGTGCCAGCAGCCAAGTCCCCGCAGGGGGCTATGGCTACACCTTC. This translates into CASSQVPAGGYGYTF.

The chain combines TRBV2 with TRBJ1-6; D is unresolved. Trimming took 6 bases from V and 7 from J, leaving 13 bases between them. There are 14 residues in the CDR3. CDR1 and CDR2 from the germline V gene are SNHLY and FYNNEI. The CDR3 reads CASRAGIQNSPLHF. In nucleotides, the CDR3 is TGTGCCAGCAGGGCCGGGATCCAAAATTCACCCCTCCACTTT.

V gene TRBV3-1 (or the pseudogene TRBV3-2) combines with J gene TRBJ1-1; TRBD1 matches 12 bases. V lost 2 bases to trimming and J lost 1 base; unmatched junction nucleotides: 17. Germline assignment: CDR1 LGHDT and CDR2 YNNKEL (reference sequence). The CDR3 length is 21 residues. CDR3: CASSQIAGQGAWKETNTEAFF. Here the CDR3 DNA reads TGTGCCAGCAGCCAAATTGCGGGACAGGGGGCTTGGAAAGAAACGAACACTGAAGCTTTCTTT.

This chain uses TRBV5-6 with TRBJ2-1; 8 nucleotides align to TRBD2. Germline lookup yields CDR1 SGHDT and CDR2 YYEEEE. The CDR3 extends over 16 amino acids. J gave up 8 bases and V 4 bases, and 14 bases lay outside the gene matches. CDR3 sequence: CASSLDPAGAVDEQFF. The CDR3 DNA follows: TGTGCCAGCAGCCTTGATCCAGCGGGAGCAGTAGATGAGCAGTTCTTC.

CDR3 DNA sequence: TGTGCCACCAGCAGAGAGATAGCGGGGAGCACAGATACGCAGTATTTT. This encodes CATSREIAGSTDTQYF. The chain uses TRBV15 and TRBJ2-3; 8 nucleotides line up with TRBD2. The J segment lost 0 bases and the V segment lost 0 bases, leaving 2 bases of the junction unmatched. CDR1 LNHNV and CDR2 YYDKDF come from the germline V gene (reference sequence). The CDR3 totals 16 residues.

This clone was counted a few times. The chain employs TRBV5-4 and TRBJ2-5; a possible D gene is TRBD2 (6 bases). Trimming shortened V by 3 bases and J by 5 bases, and 11 bases separated the two germline ends. Germline CDR1 SGHNT, CDR2 YYREEE (reference sequence). The CDR3 has 13 amino acids. The CDR3 protein is CASSSGRMETQYF. The CDR3 DNA reads as TGTGCCAGCAGCTCCGGGAGAATGGAGACCCAGTACTTC. The complete variable domain, with remaining parts taken from reference TRBV5-4 and TRBJ2-5, reads ETGVTQSPTHLIKTRGQQVTLRCSSQSGHNTVSWYQQALGQGPQFIFQYYREEENGRGNFPPRFSGLQFPNYSSELNVNALELDDSALYLCASSSGRMETQYFGPGTRLLVL.

The chain links TRBV4-3 to TRBJ2-1; TRBD2 matches 7 bases. Per the germline V gene, CDR1 is LGHNA and CDR2 is YSLEER. J was trimmed by 8 bases and V by 0 bases; bases with no gene match: 4. The CDR3 is made up of 14 amino acids. The CDR3 DNA is TGCGCCAGCAGCCAAGATCGACTAGCCTATGAGCAGTTCTTC. This encodes CASSQDRLAYEQFF.

This rearrangement joins TRBV19 to TRBJ1-4, with D maybe TRBD1 (6 bases). Germline CDR1 LNHDA, CDR2 SQIVND (reference sequence). The CDR3 extends over 18 amino acids. V was trimmed by 6 bases and J by 3 bases, leaving 23 bases between them. Here the CDR3 DNA reads TGTGCCAGTAGCTCCCAGGCTGCAACAGGGAAAGCTAATGAAAAACTGTTTTTT. It yields the protein CASSSQAATGKANEKLFF.

The J gene is TRBJ2-5, the V gene TRBV5-1; TRBD1 agrees at 8 bases. V was clipped by 4 bases and J by 4 bases; unmatched bases: 9. This CDR3 region has 15 residues. Germline V lookup: CDR1 SGHRS, CDR2 YFSETQ. The CDR3 spells CASSPRTGRSETQYF. The DNA of the CDR3 is TGCGCCAGCAGCCCTCGGACAGGGAGATCAGAGACCCAGTACTTC.

This clone was seen a few times. The chain has TRBV28 and TRBJ2-7; TRBD1 aligns across 10 bases. This CDR3 has 14 amino acids. V gave up 7 bases and J gave up 4 bases; unmatched junction bases: 7. Per germline, CDR1 MDHEN and CDR2 SYDVKM. The CDR3, as DNA: TGTGCCAGCACGACAGGGGGCATCGGGTACGAGCAGTACTTC. As protein: CASTTGGIGYEQYF.

Many counts were recorded for this clone. The V gene is TRBV7-8, the J gene TRBJ2-1, with 7 bases identical to TRBD1. Trimming took 5 bases from V and 3 from J; bases not matched to a gene: 13. The CDR3 spans 17 residues. CDR1 SGHVS and CDR2 FQNEAQ come from the germline V gene. The DNA of the CDR3 is TGTGCCAGCAGCCATGTACCAGGGGGTAATTACTACAATGAGCAGTTCTTC. Its protein product is CASSHVPGGNYYNEQFF.

This sequence joins TRBV5-1 and TRBJ2-7, with D uncertain. Trimming removed 0 bases at V and 6 bases at J, with 10 bases between. The CDR3 spans 13 residues. From germline, CDR1 is SGHRS and CDR2 YFSETQ. The CDR3 nucleotides read TGCGCCAGCAGCTTGGAGTTGCGAGTCGAGCAGTACTTC. This codes for CASSLELRVEQYF.

The rearrangement links TRBV29-1 to TRBJ2-3, with 10 bases matching TRBD1. Unmatched junction bases numbered 9, after V lost 1 base and J lost 5 bases. This CDR3 is built from 16 residues. CDR1 is SQVTM, CDR2 ANQGSEA, per germline. The CDR3: CSVEAFGTGVEDTQYF. DNA of the CDR3: TGCAGCGTTGAAGCGTTTGGGACAGGGGTTGAAGATACGCAGTATTTT.

The rearrangement joins TRBV5-5 to TRBJ2-3; 11 bases map to TRBD2. The germline gives CDR1 SGHKS, CDR2 YYEKEE (reference sequence). V lost 4 bases and J lost 2; bases outside the gene matches: 9. This CDR3 has 17 residues. The DNA for the CDR3 is TGTGCCAGCAGCATGCGTAGCGGGGGGGCCCTCACAGATACGCAGTATTTT. It specifies CASSMRSGGALTDTQYF.

This chain connects TRBV6-2 or TRBV6-3 to TRBJ2-7; D remains unclear. This CDR3 has 15 amino acids. V was shortened by 0 bases and J by 6 bases, with 15 bases between the two germline ends. Germline CDR1 reads MNHEY; CDR2 reads SVGEGT. The CDR3 DNA reads TGTGCCAGCAGTTACTCGAGCGACTTTAATTTCGAGCAGTACTTC. Its protein product is CASSYSSDFNFEQYF.

This rearrangement joins TRBV6-5 to TRBJ2-7; TRBD1 matches at 7 bases. CDR3 length: 13 residues. V shed 8 bases and J 5 bases; nucleotides not matched to a gene: 9. CDR1 and CDR2 (germline): MNHEY, SVGAGI. The CDR3 protein is CASARGGPNEQYF. CDR3 nucleotides: TGTGCCAGCGCTCGAGGGGGCCCCAACGAGCAGTACTTC.

This chain joins TRBV19 and TRBJ1-3, with D uncertain. Germline V gives CDR1 LNHDA, CDR2 SQIVND (reference sequence). The CDR3 spans 14 residues. Trimming shortened V by 7 bases and J by 0 bases, and 10 bases separated the two germline ends. Written as DNA, the CDR3 is TGTGCCAGTATGGCAGGCCACTCTGGAAACACCATATATTTT. Encoded protein: CASMAGHSGNTIYF.

The chain recombines TRBV7-6 with TRBJ2-3; 13 positions agree with TRBD2. The junction had 11 bases not matched to a gene; V was cut back by 0 bases and J by 5 bases. Looked up from germline, CDR1 is SGHVS and CDR2 is FNYEAQ. This CDR3 has 19 amino acids. The CDR3 sequence: CASSLAPRTSGRFGDTQYF. CDR3 coding DNA: TGTGCCAGCAGCTTAGCGCCCCGGACTAGCGGGAGATTTGGAGATACGCAGTATTTT.

This clone was recorded only once. The chain employs TRBV2 and TRBJ1-5; no reliable D call. The CDR3 spans 14 residues. Deletions cut 1 base from V and 4 bases from J, with 8 bases between. CDR1 and CDR2 (germline): SNHLY, FYNNEI. The CDR3 region has the DNA TGTGCCAGCAGTGAAGACAGCAGTAATCAGCCCCAGCATTTT. Its translation is CASSEDSSNQPQHF.

The chain has TRBV28 and TRBJ2-1; the match to TRBD1 covers 8 bases. CDR1 MDHEN and CDR2 SYDVKM come from the germline V gene. V dropped 5 bases and J dropped 12; count of bases not matched to a gene: 24. This CDR3 has 18 amino acids. For the CDR3, the DNA is TGTGCCAGCAGTCTCCCTCGGACAGGGAACTTAGGATTTGTCGGGCAGTTCTTC. Translation gives CASSLPRTGNLGFVGQFF. Variable domain in full (rest from reference TRBV28 and TRBJ2-1): DVKVTQSSRYLVKRTGEKVFLECVQDMDHENMFWYRQDPGLGLRLIYFSYDVKMKEKGDIPEGYSVSREKKERFSLILESASTNQTSMYLCASSLPRTGNLGFVGQFFGPGTRLTVL.

The V and J genes are TRBV7-2 and TRBJ2-2; 11 bases fit TRBD2. The CDR3 is 15 amino acids. CDR1 and CDR2 (germline): SGHTA, FQGNSA. The J segment lost 6 bases and the V segment lost 5 bases, leaving 5 bases of the junction unmatched. CDR3 in DNA: TGTGCCAGCAGCATTACTAGCGGGAGTGCCGGGGAGCTGTTTTTT. Translated: CASSITSGSAGELFF.

The chain is built from TRBV5-4 and TRBJ2-2; 12 bases are a match to TRBD2. Unmatched junction bases numbered 4, after V lost 4 bases and J lost 0 bases. Germline V gene sequence: CDR1 SGHNT, CDR2 YYREEE (reference sequence). CDR3 size: 17 residues. In DNA, the CDR3 is TGTGCCAGCAGCCAGGGACTAGCGGGCACGAACACCGGGGAGCTGTTTTTT. Amino acid sequence: CASSQGLAGTNTGELFF.

This clone was recorded at least ten times. The chain employs TRBV5-5 and TRBJ2-2, with D hard to call. V lost 4 bases to trimming and J lost 4 bases, with 14 bases between them. The CDR3 is 15 residues long. The germline V gene encodes CDR1 SGHKS and CDR2 YYEKEE (reference sequence). CDR3 in amino acids: CASSDYGPRTGELFF. The CDR3 region has the DNA TGTGCCAGCAGCGATTATGGGCCGCGCACCGGGGAGCTGTTTTTT.